A selection of T cell receptor beta chains follows, all from one sample in a study of cytomegalovirus exposure and HLA in healthy donors. TCRdb keeps only in-frame clones here, not all; method: immunoSEQ multiplex PCR. The table records around 250,000 clones, 85% to 90% of them present only once. Sequences were obtained from PBMCs. All receptors derive from a woman younger than 35 in good health and CMV-seronegative. Both conserved end residues are part of each CDR3. The order of the fields is CDR3 DNA, CDR3 protein, V gene, CDR3 length, J gene, clone size, D gene. D genes are given only for firm matches. Clone sizes are given selectively: once, few, many, or a class where the clone is expanded.

DNA: TGTGCCAGCAATGGGGGGGCCTACACAGATACGCAGTATTTT
CDR3: CASNGGAYTDTQYF
V: TRBV9
length: 14
J: TRBJ2-3
size: -
D: -

DNA: TGTGCCAGCAGCCCGAGGACAGGGGGGCAAGAAAAACTGTTTTTT
CDR3: CASSPRTGGQEKLFF
V: TRBV11-2
length: 15
J: TRBJ1-4
size: -
D: TRBD1

DNA: TGTGCCAGCAGGGGCGGACAGGGGGTCGCGGGCCAGGAAAAACTGTTTTTT
CDR3: CASRGGQGVAGQEKLFF
V: TRBV2
length: 17
J: TRBJ1-4
size: once
D: TRBD1

DNA: TGTGCCTGGAGTGTACTGGGCACCCCAACTAATGAAAAACTGTTTTTT
CDR3: CAWSVLGTPTNEKLFF
V: TRBV30
length: 16
J: TRBJ1-4
size: -
D: -

DNA: TGCGCCAGCAACGGGAATTATGGCTACACCTTC
CDR3: CASNGNYGYTF
V: TRBV10-2
length: 11
J: TRBJ1-2
size: -
D: -

DNA: TGTGCCAGCAGCTTAAACCCGGACAATGAGCAGTTCTTC
CDR3: CASSLNPDNEQFF
V: TRBV7-9
length: 13
J: TRBJ2-1
size: -
D: -

DNA: TGTGCCAGCAGTCGACAGGGGGCTAGTATCACTGAAGCTTTCTTT
CDR3: CASSRQGASITEAFF
V: TRBV2
length: 15
J: TRBJ1-1
size: -
D: TRBD1

DNA: TGTGCCAGCAGCTTCGACTCGAGGGAGTCGGTCCAGTACTTC
CDR3: CASSFDSRESVQYF
V: TRBV7-9
length: 14
J: TRBJ2-5
size: -
D: -

DNA: TGTGCCAGCAGTCCAGGGGCGGATTCACCCCTCCACTTT
CDR3: CASSPGADSPLHF
V: TRBV7-9
length: 13
J: TRBJ1-6
size: -
D: -

DNA: TGCGCCAGCAGGTTGACCCTTAGCGGAACTAGCACAGATACGCAGTATTTT
CDR3: CASRLTLSGTSTDTQYF
V: TRBV5-1
length: 17
J: TRBJ2-3
size: -
D: -

DNA: TGTGCCAGTAGTATACCCCGCAGGGGTCTATATAGCAATCAGCCCCAGCATTTT
CDR3: CASSIPRRGLYSNQPQHF
V: TRBV19
length: 18
J: TRBJ1-5
size: -
D: -

DNA: TGTGCCAGCAGTCGGACTAGCGGGGGGGCCCGGATTACAGATACGCAGTATTTT
CDR3: CASSRTSGGARITDTQYF
V: TRBV2
length: 18
J: TRBJ2-3
size: -
D: TRBD2

DNA: TGTGCCAGCAGGCCTGACTTCAATGAGCAGTTCTTC
CDR3: CASRPDFNEQFF
V: TRBV28
length: 12
J: TRBJ2-1
size: -
D: -

DNA: TGTGCCAGCAAAAATATCCCCGGGGGTGGGCAAAATAATTCACCCCTCCACTTT
CDR3: CASKNIPGGGQNNSPLHF
V: TRBV21-1
length: 18
J: TRBJ1-6
size: -
D: -

DNA: TGTGCCAGCAGTCTGACGGGAATAGGCACAGATACGCAGTATTTT
CDR3: CASSLTGIGTDTQYF
V: TRBV6-5
length: 15
J: TRBJ2-3
size: -
D: -